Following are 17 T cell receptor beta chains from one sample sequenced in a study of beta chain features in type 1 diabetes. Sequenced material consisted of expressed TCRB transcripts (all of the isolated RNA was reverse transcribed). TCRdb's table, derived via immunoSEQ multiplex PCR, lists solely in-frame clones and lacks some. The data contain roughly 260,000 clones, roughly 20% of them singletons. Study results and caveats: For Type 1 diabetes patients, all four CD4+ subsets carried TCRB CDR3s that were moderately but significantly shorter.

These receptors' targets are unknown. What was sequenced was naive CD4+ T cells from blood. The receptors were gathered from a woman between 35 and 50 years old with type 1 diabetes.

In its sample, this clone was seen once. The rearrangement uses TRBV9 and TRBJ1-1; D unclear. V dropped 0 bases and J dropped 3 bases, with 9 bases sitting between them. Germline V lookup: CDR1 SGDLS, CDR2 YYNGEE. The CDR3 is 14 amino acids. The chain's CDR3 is CASSVAGSDTEAFF. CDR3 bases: TGTGCCAGCAGCGTAGCAGGATCTGACACTGAAGCTTTCTTT.

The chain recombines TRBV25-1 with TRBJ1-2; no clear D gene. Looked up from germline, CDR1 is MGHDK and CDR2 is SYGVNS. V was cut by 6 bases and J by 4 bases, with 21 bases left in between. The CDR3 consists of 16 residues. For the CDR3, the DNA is TGTGCCAGCAGACCCCGAGGAGGCTCCGGGAGCTATGGCTACACCTTC. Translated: CASRPRGGSGSYGYTF.

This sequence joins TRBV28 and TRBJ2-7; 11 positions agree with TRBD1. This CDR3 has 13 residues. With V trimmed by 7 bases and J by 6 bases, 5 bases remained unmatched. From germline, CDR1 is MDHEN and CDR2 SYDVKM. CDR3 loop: CASTPGQGGEQYF. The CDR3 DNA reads TGTGCCAGCACTCCGGGACAGGGGGGCGAGCAGTACTTC.

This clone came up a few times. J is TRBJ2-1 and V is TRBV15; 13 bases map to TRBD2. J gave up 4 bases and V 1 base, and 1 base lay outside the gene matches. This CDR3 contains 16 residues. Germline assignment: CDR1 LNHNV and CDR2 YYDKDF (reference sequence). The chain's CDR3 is CATSRGLAGGYNEQFF. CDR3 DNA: TGTGCCACCAGCAGAGGACTAGCGGGGGGATACAATGAGCAGTTCTTC.

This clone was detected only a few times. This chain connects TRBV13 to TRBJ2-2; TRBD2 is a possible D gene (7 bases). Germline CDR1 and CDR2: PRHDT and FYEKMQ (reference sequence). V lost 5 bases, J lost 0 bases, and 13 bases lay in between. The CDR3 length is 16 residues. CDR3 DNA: TGTGCCAGCAGCCCATTAGGGGGGGCGAACACCGGGGAGCTGTTTTTT. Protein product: CASSPLGGANTGELFF.

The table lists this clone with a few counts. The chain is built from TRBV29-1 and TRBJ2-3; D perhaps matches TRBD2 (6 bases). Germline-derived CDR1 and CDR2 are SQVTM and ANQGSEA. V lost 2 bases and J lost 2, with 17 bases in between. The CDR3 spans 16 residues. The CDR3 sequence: CSVESGGLVPTDTQYF. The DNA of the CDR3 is TGCAGCGTTGAAAGCGGAGGGTTAGTCCCCACAGATACGCAGTATTTT.

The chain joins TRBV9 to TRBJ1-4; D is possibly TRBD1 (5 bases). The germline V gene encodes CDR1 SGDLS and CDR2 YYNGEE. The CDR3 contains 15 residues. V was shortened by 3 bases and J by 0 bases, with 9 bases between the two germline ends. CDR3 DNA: TGTGCCAGCAGCGCGGACACCGCAACTAATGAAAAACTGTTTTTT. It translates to CASSADTATNEKLFF.

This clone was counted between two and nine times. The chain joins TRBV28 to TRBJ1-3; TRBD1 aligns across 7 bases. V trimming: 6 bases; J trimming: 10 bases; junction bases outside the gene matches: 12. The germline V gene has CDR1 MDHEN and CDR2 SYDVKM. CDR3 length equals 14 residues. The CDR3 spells CASSSGTVSQTIYF. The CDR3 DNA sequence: TGTGCCAGCAGCTCGGGGACAGTGAGCCAGACCATATATTTT.

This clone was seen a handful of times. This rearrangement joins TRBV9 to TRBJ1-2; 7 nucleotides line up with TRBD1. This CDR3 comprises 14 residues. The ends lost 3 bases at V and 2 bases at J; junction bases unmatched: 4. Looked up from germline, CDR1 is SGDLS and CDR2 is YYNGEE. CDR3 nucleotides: TGTGCCAGCAGCGCCGTACAGGGGAACTATGGCTACACCTTC. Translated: CASSAVQGNYGYTF. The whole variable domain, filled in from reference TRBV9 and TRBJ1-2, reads DSGVTQTPKHLITATGQRVTLRCSPRSGDLSVYWYQQSLDQGLQFLIQYYNGEERAKGNILERFSAQQFPDLHSELNLSSLELGDSALYFCASSAVQGNYGYTFGSGTRLTVV.

CDR3 loop: CASSQELSGNQPQHF. In DNA, the CDR3 is TGTGCCAGCAGCCAAGAATTGTCGGGGAATCAGCCCCAGCATTTT. J is TRBJ1-5 and V is TRBV4-2, with D unclear. This CDR3 region has 15 residues. Germline CDR1 and CDR2: LGHNA and YNFKEQ. The ends were cut back, 0 bases at V and 4 bases at J, with 10 bases in the middle.

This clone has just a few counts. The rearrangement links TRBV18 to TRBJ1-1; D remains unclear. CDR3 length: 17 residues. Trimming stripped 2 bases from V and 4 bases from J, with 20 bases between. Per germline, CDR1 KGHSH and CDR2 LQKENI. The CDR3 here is CASSPSIEGRYATEAFF. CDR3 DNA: TGTGCCAGCTCACCATCAATAGAGGGAAGGTATGCCACTGAAGCTTTCTTT.

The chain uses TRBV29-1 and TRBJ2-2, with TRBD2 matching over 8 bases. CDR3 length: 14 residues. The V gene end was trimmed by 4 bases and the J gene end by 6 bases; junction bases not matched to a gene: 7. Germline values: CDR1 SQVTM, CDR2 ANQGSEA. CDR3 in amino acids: CSVGKRERPGELFF. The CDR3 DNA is TGCAGCGTTGGGAAGCGGGAGAGACCCGGGGAGCTGTTTTTT.

CDR3 region: CASSLGPPSSYEQYF. CDR3 in DNA: TGTGCCAGCAGCTTAGGACCACCGAGCTCCTACGAGCAGTACTTC. This chain links TRBV13 with TRBJ2-7; no clear D. Trimming cost V 0 bases and J 0 bases, with 9 bases left between them. CDR3 length: 15 amino acids. The germline gives CDR1 PRHDT, CDR2 FYEKMQ (reference sequence).

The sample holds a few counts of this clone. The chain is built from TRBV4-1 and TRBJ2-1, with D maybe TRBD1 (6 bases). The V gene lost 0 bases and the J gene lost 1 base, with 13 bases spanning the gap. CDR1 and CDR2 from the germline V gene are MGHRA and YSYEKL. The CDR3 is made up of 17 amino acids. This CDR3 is CASSQDPQGRSYNEQFF. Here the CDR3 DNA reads TGCGCCAGCAGCCAAGATCCGCAGGGGCGATCCTACAATGAGCAGTTCTTC.

CDR3 in amino acids: CSSRGMETQYF. CDR3 sequence (DNA): TGCAGTTCAAGGGGAATGGAGACCCAGTACTTC. This chain links TRBV29-1 with TRBJ2-5; maybe TRBD1 (5 bases). CDR3 size: 11 residues. The V gene's germline CDR1 is SQVTM and CDR2 ANQGSEA.

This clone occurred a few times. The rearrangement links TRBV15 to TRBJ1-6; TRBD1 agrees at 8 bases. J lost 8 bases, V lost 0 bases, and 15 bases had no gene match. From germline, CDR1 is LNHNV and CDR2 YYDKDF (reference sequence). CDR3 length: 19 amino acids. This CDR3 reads CATSRDSGQEFNGDSPLHF. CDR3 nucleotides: TGTGCCACCAGCAGAGATTCGGGACAGGAATTCAATGGGGATTCACCCCTCCACTTT.

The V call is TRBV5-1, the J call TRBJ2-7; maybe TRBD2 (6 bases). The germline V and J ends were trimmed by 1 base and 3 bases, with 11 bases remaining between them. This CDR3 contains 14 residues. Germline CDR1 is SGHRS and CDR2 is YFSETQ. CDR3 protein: CASSLSTGDYEQYF. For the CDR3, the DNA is TGCGCCAGCAGCTTGTCTACGGGGGACTACGAGCAGTACTTC.